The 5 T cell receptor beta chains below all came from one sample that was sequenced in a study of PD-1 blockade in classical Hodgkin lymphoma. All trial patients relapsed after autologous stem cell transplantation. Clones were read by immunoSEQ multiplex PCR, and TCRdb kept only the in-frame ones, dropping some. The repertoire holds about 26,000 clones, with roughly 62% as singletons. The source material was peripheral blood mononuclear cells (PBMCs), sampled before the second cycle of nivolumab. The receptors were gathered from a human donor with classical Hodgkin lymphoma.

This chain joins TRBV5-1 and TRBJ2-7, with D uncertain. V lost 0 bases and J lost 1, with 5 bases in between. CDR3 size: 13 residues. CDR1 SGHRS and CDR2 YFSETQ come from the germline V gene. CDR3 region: CASSLGMSYEQYF. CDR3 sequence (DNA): TGCGCCAGCAGCTTGGGCATGTCCTACGAGCAGTACTTC.

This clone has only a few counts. This CDR3 is CASSIELSYEQYF. As DNA, the CDR3 is TGTGCCAGTAGTATAGAGCTCTCCTACGAGCAGTACTTC. The chain uses TRBV19 and TRBJ2-7; D not certain. This CDR3 comprises 13 residues. Germline V gives CDR1 LNHDA, CDR2 SQIVND (reference sequence). The V end lost 0 bases, the J end lost 0 bases, and 3 bases lay between the germline ends. Using reference TRBV19 and TRBJ2-7 for the parts outside the CDR3, the full variable domain is DGGITQSPKYLFRKEGQNVTLSCEQNLNHDAMYWYRQDPGQGLRLIYYSQIVNDFQKGDIAEGYSVSREKKESFPLTVTSAQKNPTAFYLCASSIELSYEQYFGPGTRLTVT.

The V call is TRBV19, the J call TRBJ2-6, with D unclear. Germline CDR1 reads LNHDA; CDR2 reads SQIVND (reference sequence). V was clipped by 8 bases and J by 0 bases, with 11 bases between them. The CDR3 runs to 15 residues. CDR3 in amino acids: CASSQESSGANVLTF. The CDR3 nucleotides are TGTGCCAGTTCCCAGGAGAGCTCTGGGGCCAACGTCCTGACTTTC.

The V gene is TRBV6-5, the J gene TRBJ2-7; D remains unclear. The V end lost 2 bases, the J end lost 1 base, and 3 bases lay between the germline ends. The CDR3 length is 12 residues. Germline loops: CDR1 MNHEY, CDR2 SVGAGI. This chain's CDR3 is CASSYESYEQYF. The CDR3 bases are TGTGCCAGCAGTTACGAGTCCTACGAGCAGTACTTC.

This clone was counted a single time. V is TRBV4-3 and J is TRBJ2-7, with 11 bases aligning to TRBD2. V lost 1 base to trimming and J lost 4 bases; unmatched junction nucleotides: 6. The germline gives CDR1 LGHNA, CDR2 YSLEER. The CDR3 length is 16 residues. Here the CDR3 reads CASSQGPTSGSYEQYF. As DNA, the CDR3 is TGCGCCAGCAGCCAAGGCCCCACTAGCGGGAGTTACGAGCAGTACTTC.